This T cell receptor beta chain is drawn from a study of blood T cell repertoires in COVID-19. Across the study: Donors in the United States, Italy and Spain gave samples during acute or convalescent COVID-19. From T cells, B-cell-depleted T cells, or PBMCs came the material, which was cDNA or gDNA.

Methods used by the authors: Reference gene primers were amplified, and this amplification served to estimate nucleated cell counts. The method was immunoSEQ multiplex PCR; TCRdb's version includes in-frame clones alone and lacks a portion of them. The V and J calls and clone size were taken over from that table, and D and trimming were inferred from the DNA. The repertoire holds some 99,000 clones, with 75% to 85% as singletons. The CDR3 length is 14 residues. Germline CDR1 MNHEY, CDR2 SMNVEV (reference sequence). V lost 2 bases to trimming and J lost 4 bases, with 11 bases between them. The chain employs TRBV27 and TRBJ1-2; D is possibly TRBD1 (6 bases). This clonotype was sampled from a man between 65 and 85 years old with acute or convalescent COVID-19. The sequenced sample consisted of peripheral blood. CDR3 region: CASSLRDTTYGYTF. The CDR3 coding sequence is TGTGCCAGCAGTTTACGGGACACGACCTATGGCTACACCTTC.